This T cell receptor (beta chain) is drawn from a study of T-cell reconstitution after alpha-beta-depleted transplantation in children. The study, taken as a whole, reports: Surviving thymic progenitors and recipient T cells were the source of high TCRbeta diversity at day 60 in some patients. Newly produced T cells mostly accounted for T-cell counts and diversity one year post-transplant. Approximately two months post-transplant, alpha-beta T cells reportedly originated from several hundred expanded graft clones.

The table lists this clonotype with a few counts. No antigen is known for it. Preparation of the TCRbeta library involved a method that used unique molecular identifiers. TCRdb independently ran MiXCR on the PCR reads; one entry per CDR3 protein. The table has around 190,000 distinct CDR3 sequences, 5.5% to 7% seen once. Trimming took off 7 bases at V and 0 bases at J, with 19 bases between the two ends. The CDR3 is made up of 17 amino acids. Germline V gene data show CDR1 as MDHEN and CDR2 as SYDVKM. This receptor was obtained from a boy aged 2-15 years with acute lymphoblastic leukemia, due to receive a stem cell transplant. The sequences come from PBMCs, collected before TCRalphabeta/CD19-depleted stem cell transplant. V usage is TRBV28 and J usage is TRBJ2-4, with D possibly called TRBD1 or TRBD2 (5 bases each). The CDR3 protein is CASTPPGAGVAKNIQYF. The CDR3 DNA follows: TGTGCCAGCACCCCCCCCGGGGCAGGCGTAGCCAAAAACATTCAGTACTTC.